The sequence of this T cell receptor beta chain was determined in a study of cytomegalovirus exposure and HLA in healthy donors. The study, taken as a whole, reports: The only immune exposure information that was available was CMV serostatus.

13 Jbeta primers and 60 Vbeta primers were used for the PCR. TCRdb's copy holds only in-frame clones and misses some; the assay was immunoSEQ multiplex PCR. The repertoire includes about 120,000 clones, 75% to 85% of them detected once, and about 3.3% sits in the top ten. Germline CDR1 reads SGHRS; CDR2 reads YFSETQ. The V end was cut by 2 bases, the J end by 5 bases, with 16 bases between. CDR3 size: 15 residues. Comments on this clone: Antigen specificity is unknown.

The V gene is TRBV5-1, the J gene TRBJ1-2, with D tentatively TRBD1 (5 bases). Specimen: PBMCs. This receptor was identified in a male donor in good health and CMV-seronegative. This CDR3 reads CASSFALGLLYGYTF. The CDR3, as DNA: TGCGCCAGCAGCTTTGCCTTGGGACTGTTGTATGGCTACACCTTC.